This TCR beta chain was captured by sequencing in a study of cytomegalovirus exposure and HLA in healthy donors. The donors, nominally healthy at sampling, likely had unrecorded immune exposures. The PCR had 60 Vbeta and 13 Jbeta primers. Method: immunoSEQ multiplex PCR; TCRdb's copy keeps in-frame clones and lacks some. The sample contains more than 250,000 clones, roughly 89% of which appear only once. The length of the CDR3 is 11 residues. The germline V gene has CDR1 DFQATT and CDR2 SNEGSKA (reference sequence). V lost 5 bases and J lost 4, with 9 bases in between. With regard to this clone: Antigen specificity is unknown.

Study results and limitations: In a later analysis, at a false discovery rate of 0.05, about 17,000 TCR beta sequences matched HLA alleles.

The receptor was isolated from a woman younger than 35 in good health and CMV-seronegative. The chain is built from TRBV20-1 and TRBJ2-7, with a possible D match to TRBD2 (6 bases). The sequencing sample was made of PBMCs. The chain's CDR3 is CSADLAYEQYF. The CDR3 coding sequence is TGCAGTGCTGACCTAGCGTACGAGCAGTACTTC.